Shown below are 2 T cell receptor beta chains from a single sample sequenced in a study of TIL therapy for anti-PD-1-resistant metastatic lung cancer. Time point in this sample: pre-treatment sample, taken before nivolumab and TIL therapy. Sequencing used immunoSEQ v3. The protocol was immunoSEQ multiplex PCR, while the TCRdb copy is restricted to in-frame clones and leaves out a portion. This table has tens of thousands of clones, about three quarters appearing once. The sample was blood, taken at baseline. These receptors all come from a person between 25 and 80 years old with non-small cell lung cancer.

In DNA form, the CDR3 reads TGTGCCAGCAGCCCCCAAAGTGAAAAACTGTTTTTT. Translation gives CASSPQSEKLFF. The J gene is TRBJ1-4, the V gene TRBV3-1 (or the pseudogene TRBV3-2); no reliable D call. CDR1 LGHDT and CDR2 YNNKEL come from the germline V gene (reference sequence). V was cut by 4 bases and J by 7 bases, with 7 bases left in between. The CDR3 extends over 12 amino acids.

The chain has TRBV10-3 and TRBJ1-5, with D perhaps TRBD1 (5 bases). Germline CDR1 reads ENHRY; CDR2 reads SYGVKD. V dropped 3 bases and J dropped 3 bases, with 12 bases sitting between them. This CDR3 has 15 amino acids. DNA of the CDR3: TGTGCCATCAGTGAAGGTGGGGCCTCCAATCAGCCCCAGCATTTT. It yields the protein CAISEGGASNQPQHF.